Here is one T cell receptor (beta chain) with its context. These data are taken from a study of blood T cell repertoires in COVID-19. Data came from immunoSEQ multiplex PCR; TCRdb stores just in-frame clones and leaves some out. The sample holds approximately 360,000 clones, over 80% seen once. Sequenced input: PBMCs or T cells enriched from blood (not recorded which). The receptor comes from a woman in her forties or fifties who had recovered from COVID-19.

CDR3 loop: CASRPDRGNTEAFF. As DNA, the CDR3 is TGTGCCAGCAGGCCGGACAGGGGGAACACTGAAGCTTTCTTT. This chain connects TRBV27 to TRBJ1-1, with 9 bases lining up with TRBD1. In germline, CDR1 is MNHEY, CDR2 SMNVEV (reference sequence). Unmatched junction bases numbered 3, after V lost 6 bases and J lost 1 base. This CDR3 is 14 amino acids long.